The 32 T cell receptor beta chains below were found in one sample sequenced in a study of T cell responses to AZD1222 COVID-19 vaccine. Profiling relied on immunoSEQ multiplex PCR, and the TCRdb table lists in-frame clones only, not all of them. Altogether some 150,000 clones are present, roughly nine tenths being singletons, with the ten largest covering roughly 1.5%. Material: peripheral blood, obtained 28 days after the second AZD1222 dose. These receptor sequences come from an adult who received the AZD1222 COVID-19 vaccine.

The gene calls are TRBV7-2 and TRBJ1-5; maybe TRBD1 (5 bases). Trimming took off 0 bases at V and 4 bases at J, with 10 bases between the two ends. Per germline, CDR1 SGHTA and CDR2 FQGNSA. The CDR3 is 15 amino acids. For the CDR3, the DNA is TGTGCCAGCAGCTTAGCCTCCGGGGGGAATCAGCCCCAGCATTTT. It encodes CASSLASGGNQPQHF.

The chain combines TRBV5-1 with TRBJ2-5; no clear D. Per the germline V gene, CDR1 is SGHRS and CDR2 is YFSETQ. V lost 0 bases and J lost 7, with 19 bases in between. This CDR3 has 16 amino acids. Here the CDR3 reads CASSLGPTDPAGTQYF. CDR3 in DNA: TGCGCCAGCAGCTTGGGTCCTACCGACCCCGCTGGGACCCAGTACTTC.

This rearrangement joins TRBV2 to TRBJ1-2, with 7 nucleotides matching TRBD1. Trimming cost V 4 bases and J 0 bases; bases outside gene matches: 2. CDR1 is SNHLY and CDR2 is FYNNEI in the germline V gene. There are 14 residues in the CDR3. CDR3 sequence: CASSVGTANYGYTF. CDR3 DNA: TGTGCCAGCAGTGTTGGGACAGCTAACTATGGCTACACCTTC.

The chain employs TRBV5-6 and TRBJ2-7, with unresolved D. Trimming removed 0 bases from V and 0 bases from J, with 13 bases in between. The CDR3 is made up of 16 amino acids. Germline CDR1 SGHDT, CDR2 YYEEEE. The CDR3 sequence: CASSLEQAPSSYEQYF. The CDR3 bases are TGTGCCAGCAGCTTGGAGCAGGCCCCGAGCTCCTACGAGCAGTACTTC.

The CDR3 is CASSLPGIRPQHF. In DNA, the CDR3 is TGTGCCAGCAGTTTACCAGGGATTAGGCCCCAGCATTTT. This chain connects TRBV28 to TRBJ1-5; D is possibly TRBD1 (5 bases). Germline-derived CDR1 and CDR2 are MDHEN and SYDVKM. CDR3 length: 13 amino acids. The germline V and J ends were trimmed by 2 bases and 9 bases, with 11 bases remaining between them.

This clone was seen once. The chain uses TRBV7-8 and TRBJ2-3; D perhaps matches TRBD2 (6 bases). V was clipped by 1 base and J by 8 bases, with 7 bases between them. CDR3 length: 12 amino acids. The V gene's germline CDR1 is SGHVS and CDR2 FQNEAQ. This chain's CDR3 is CASSLGGGTQYF. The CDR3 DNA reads TGTGCCAGCAGCTTAGGGGGAGGTACGCAGTATTTT.

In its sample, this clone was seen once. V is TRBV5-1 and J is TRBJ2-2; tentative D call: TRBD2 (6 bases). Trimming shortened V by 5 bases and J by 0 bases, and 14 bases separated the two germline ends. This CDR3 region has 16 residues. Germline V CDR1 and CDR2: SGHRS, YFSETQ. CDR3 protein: CASRLMGGTNTGELFF. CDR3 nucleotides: TGCGCCAGCAGACTGATGGGCGGGACGAACACCGGGGAGCTGTTTTTT.

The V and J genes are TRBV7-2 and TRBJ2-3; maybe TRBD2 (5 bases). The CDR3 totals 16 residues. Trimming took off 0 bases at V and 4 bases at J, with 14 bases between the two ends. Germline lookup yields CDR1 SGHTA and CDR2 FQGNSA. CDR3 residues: CASSLAPGSRPDTQYF. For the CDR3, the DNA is TGTGCCAGCAGCTTAGCGCCGGGGAGCCGTCCAGATACGCAGTATTTT. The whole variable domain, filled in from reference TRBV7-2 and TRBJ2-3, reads GAGVSQSPSNKVTEKGKDVELRCDPISGHTALYWYRQSLGQGLEFLIYFQGNSAPDKSGLPSDRFSAERTGGSVSTLTIQRTQQEDSAVYLCASSLAPGSRPDTQYFGPGTRLTVL.

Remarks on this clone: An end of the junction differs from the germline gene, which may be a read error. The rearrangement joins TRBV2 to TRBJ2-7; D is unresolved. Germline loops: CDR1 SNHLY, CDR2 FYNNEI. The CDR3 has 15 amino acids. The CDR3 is CASREEVTASYEQYF. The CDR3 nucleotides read TGTGCCAGCAGGGAAGAGGTGACGGCTTCCTACGAGCAGTACTTC.

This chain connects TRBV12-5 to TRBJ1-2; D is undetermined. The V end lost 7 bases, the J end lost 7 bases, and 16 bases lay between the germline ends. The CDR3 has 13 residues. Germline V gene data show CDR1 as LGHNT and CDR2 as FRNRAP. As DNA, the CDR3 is TGTGCTAGTGCCGTGGGAAGGGTTCGTGGCTACACCTTC. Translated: CASAVGRVRGYTF.

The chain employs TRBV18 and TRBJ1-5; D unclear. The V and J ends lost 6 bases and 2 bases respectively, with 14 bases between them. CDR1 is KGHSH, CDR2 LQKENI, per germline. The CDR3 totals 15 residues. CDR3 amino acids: CASSQSPPRNQPQHF. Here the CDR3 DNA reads TGTGCCAGCTCCCAATCGCCCCCACGCAATCAGCCCCAGCATTTT.

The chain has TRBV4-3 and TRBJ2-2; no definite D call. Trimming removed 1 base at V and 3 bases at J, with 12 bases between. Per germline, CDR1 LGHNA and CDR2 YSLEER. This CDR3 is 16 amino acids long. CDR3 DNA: TGCGCCAGCAGCCAAGGGTTGGACCCTTACACCGGGGAGCTGTTTTTT. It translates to CASSQGLDPYTGELFF.

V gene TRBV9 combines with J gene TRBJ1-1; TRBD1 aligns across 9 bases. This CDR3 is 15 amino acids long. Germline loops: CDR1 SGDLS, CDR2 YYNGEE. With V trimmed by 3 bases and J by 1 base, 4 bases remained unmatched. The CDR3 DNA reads TGTGCCAGCAGCGCCGGACAGGGGCCGAACACTGAAGCTTTCTTT. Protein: CASSAGQGPNTEAFF.

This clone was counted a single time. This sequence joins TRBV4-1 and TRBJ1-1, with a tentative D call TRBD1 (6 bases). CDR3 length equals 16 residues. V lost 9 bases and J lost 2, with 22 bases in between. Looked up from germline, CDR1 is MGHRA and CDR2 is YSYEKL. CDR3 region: CASQSGEGRYNTEAFF. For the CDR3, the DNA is TGCGCCAGTCAATCAGGGGAGGGAAGGTATAACACTGAAGCTTTCTTT.

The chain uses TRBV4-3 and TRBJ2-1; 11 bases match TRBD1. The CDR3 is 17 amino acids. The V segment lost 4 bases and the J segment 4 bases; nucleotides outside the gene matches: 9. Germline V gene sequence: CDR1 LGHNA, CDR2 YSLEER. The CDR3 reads CASSPPRTGGGYNEQFF. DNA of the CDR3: TGCGCCAGCAGCCCCCCTCGGACAGGGGGCGGGTACAATGAGCAGTTCTTC.

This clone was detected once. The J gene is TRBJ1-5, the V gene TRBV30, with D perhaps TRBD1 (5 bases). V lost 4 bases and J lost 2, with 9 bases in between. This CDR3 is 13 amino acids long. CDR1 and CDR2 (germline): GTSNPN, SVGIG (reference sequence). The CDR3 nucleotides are TGTGCCTGGAATTCGGGGGGCAATCAGCCCCAGCATTTT. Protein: CAWNSGGNQPQHF. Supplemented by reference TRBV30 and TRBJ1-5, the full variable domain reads SQTIHQWPATLVQPVGSPLSLECTVEGTSNPNLYWYRQAAGRGLQLLFYSVGIGQISSEVPQNLSASRPQDRQFILSSKKLLLSDSGFYLCAWNSGGNQPQHFGDGTRLSIL.

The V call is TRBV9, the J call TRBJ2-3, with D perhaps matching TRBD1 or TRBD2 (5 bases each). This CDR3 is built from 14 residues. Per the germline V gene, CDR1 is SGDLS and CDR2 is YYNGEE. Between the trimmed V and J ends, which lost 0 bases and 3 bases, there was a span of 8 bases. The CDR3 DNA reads TGTGCCAGCAGCGTAGGGGGGAGAACAGATACGCAGTATTTT. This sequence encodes CASSVGGRTDTQYF.

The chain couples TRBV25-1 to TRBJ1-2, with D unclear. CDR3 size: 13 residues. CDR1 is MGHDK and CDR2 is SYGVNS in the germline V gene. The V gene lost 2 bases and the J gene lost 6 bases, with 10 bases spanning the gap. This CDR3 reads CASSEGGRNGYTF. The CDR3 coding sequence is TGTGCCAGCAGTGAAGGAGGGAGAAATGGCTACACCTTC.

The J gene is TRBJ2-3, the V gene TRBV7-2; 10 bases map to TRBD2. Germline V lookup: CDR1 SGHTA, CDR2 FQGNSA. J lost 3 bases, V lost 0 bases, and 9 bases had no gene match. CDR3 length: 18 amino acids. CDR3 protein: CASSLAVVAGGLTDTQYF. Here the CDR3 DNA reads TGTGCCAGCAGCTTAGCAGTGGTAGCGGGAGGCCTAACAGATACGCAGTATTTT.

CDR3 sequence reads: CASSLQWQATSYEQYF. In DNA form, the CDR3 reads TGCGCCAGCAGCCTGCAATGGCAGGCGACTTCCTACGAGCAGTACTTC. The V gene is TRBV5-1, the J gene TRBJ2-7; D is uncertain. V lost 4 bases, J lost 1 base, and 18 bases lay in between. CDR3 length: 16 residues. The germline V gene has CDR1 SGHRS and CDR2 YFSETQ.

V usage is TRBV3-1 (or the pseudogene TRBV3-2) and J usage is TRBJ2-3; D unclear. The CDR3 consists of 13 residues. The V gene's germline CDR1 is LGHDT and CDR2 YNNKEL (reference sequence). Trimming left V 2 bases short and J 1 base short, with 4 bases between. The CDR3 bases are TGTGCCAGCAGCCAACAGGGCACAGATACGCAGTATTTT. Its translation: CASSQQGTDTQYF.

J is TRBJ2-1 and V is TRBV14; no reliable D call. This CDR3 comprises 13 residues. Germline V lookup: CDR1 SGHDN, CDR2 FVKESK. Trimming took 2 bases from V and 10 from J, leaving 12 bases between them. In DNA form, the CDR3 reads TGTGCCAGCAGCCAACGACCTTTCGGGGAGCAGTTCTTC. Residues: CASSQRPFGEQFF.

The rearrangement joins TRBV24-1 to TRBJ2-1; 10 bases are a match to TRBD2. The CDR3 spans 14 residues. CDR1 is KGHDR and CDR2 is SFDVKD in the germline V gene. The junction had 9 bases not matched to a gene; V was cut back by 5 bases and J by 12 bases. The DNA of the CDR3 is TGTGCCACCAGTGTTAGCGGGGGGAGCAGGGCGCAGTTCTTC. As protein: CATSVSGGSRAQFF.

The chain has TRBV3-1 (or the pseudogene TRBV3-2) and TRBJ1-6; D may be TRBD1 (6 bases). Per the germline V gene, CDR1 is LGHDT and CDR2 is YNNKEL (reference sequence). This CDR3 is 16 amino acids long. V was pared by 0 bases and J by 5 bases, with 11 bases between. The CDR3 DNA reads TGTGCCAGCAGCCAAGAGGACAGCTTAAATAATTCACCCCTCCACTTT. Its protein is CASSQEDSLNNSPLHF.

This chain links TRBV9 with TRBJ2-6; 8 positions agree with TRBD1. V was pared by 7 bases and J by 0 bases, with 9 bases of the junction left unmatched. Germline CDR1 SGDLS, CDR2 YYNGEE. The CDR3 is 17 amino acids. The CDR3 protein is CASRTGSAVSGANVLTF. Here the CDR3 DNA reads TGTGCCAGCCGGACAGGGTCTGCGGTCTCTGGGGCCAACGTCCTGACTTTC.

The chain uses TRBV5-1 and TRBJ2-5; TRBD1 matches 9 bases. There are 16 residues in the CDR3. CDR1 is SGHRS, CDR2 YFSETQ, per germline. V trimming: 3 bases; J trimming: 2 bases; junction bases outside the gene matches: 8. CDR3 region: CASSSTGGILQETQYF. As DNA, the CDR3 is TGCGCCAGCAGCTCTACAGGGGGCATTTTACAAGAGACCCAGTACTTC.

The CDR3 DNA sequence: TGTGCCAGCAGCTTAGACGGAGGGCGGATAGACACCGGGGAGCTGTTTTTT. Translated: CASSLDGGRIDTGELFF. The chain links TRBV7-2 to TRBJ2-2, with D possibly TRBD2 on 6 matching bases. The germline V gene has CDR1 SGHTA and CDR2 FQGNSA. The CDR3 covers 17 residues. V lost 1 base, J lost 3 bases, and 15 bases lay in between.

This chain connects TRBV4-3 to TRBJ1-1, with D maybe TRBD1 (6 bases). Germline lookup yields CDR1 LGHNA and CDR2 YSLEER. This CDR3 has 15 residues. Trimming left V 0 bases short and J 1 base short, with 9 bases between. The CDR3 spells CASSQDTGSNTEAFF. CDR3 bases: TGCGCCAGCAGCCAAGACACAGGGTCGAACACTGAAGCTTTCTTT.

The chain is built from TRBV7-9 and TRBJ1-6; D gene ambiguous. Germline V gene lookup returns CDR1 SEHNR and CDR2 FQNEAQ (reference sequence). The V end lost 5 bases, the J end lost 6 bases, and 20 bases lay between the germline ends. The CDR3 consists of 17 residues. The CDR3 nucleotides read TGTGCCAGCAGCCTGTGGGAGACGTACAGACCTAATTCACCCCTCCACTTT. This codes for CASSLWETYRPNSPLHF.

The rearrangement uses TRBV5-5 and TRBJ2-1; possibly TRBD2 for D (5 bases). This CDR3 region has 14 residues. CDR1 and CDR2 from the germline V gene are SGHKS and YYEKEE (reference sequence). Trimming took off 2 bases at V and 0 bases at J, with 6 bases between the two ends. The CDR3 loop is CASSLLVSYNEQFF. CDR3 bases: TGTGCCAGCAGCTTACTAGTCTCCTACAATGAGCAGTTCTTC.

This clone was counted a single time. The CDR3 DNA follows: TGCGCCAGCAGCCAAGACGGGGCGGGGTCCTACAATGAGCAGTTCTTC. Its protein product is CASSQDGAGSYNEQFF. This chain joins TRBV4-1 and TRBJ2-1, with TRBD2 as a possible D gene (6 bases). CDR3 length: 16 amino acids. Per the germline V gene, CDR1 is MGHRA and CDR2 is YSYEKL. Trimming left V 0 bases short and J 1 base short, with 10 bases between.

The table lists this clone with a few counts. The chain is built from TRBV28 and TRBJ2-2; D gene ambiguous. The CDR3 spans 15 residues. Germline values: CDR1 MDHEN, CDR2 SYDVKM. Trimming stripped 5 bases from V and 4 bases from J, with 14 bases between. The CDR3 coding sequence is TGTGCCAGCAGTCGGTCCGGGTTCGTCACCGGGGAGCTGTTTTTT. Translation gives CASSRSGFVTGELFF.